The sequence of this T cell receptor beta chain was determined in a study of blood T cell repertoires in COVID-19. Study context: T cells, B-cell-depleted T cells, or PBMCs provided the cDNA or gDNA that served as material.

The ends were cut back, 1 base at V and 1 base at J, with 7 bases in the middle. Germline assignment: CDR1 LGHDT and CDR2 YNNKEL (reference sequence). The CDR3 covers 14 residues. Seattle enrolled patients during active infection and tracked them longitudinally. TCRdb's table, derived via immunoSEQ multiplex PCR, lists solely in-frame clones and lacks some. The data show about 210,000 clones, over 80% seen once. This sequence originates from a woman between 55 and 75 years old with COVID-19, enrolled during active disease. Sequenced material: peripheral blood. This chain uses TRBV3-1 (or the pseudogene TRBV3-2) with TRBJ1-1; a possible D gene is TRBD1 (5 bases). CDR3 residues: CASSQVGPNTEAFF. CDR3 coding DNA: TGTGCCAGCAGCCAAGTGGGGCCGAACACTGAAGCTTTCTTT.